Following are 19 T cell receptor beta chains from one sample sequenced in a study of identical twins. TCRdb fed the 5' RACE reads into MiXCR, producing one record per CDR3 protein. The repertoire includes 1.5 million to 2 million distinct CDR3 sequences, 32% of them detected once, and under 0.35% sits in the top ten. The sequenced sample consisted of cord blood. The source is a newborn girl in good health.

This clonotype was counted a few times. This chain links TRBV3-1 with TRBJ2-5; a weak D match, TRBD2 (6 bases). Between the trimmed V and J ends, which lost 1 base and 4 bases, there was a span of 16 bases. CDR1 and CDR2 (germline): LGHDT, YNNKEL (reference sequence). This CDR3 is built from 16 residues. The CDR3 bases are TGTGCCAGCAGCCAAGCTAGGGAGGTGAGAGGAGAGACCCAGTACTTC. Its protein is CASSQAREVRGETQYF.

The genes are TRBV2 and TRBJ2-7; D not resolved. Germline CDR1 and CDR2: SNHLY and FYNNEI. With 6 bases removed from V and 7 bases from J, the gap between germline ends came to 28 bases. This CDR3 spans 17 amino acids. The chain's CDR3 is CASRAAVGVSSYNEQYF. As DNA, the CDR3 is TGTGCCAGCAGGGCCGCCGTGGGTGTTAGCTCCTACAATGAGCAGTACTTC.

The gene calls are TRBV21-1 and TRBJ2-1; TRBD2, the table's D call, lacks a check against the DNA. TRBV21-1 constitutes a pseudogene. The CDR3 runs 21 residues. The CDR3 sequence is CASSKAGVRDAPSHSYNEQFF. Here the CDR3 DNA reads TGTGCCAGCAGCAAAGCGGGTGTTAGGGACGCGCCCTCTCACTCCTACAATGAGCAGTTCTTC.

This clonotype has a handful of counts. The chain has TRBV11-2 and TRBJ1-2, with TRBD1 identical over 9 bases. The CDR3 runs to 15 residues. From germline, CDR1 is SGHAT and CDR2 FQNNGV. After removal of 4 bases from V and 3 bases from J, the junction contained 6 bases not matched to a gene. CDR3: CASSSPRDRDYGYTF. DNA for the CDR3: TGTGCCAGCAGCTCGCCCCGGGACAGGGACTATGGCTACACCTTC.

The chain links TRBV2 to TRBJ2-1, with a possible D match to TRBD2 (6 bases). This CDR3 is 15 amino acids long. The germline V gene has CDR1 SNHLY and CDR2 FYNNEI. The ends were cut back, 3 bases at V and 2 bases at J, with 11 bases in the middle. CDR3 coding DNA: TGTGCCAGCAGTGAGGGGGAGGCGGCCTACAATGAGCAGTTCTTC. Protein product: CASSEGEAAYNEQFF.

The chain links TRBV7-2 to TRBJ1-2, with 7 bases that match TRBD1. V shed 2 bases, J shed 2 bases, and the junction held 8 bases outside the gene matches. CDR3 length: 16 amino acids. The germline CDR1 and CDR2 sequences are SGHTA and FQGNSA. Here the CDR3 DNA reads TGTGCCAGCAGCTTAAGAACGGCAGGGGGGAACTATGGCTACACCTTC. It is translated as CASSLRTAGGNYGYTF.

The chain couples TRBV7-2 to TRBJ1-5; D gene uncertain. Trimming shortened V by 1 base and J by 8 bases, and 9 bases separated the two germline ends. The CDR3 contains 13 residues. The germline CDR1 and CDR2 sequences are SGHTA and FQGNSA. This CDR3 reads CASSLGAWEPQHF. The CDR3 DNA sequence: TGTGCCAGCAGCTTAGGGGCCTGGGAGCCCCAGCATTTT.

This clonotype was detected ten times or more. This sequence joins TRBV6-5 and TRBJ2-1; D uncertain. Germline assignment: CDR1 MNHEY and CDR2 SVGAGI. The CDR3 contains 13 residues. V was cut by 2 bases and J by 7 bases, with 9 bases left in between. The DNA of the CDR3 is TGTGCCAGCAGTTACCCCGGAGTGAATGAGCAGTTCTTC. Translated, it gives CASSYPGVNEQFF.

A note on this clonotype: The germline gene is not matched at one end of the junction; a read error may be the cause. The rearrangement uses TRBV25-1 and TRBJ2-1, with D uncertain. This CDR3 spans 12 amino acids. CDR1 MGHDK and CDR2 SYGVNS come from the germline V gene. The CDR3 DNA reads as TGTACCAGCAGTGAAGGGCAGAATGAGCAGTTCTTC. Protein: CTSSEGQNEQFF.

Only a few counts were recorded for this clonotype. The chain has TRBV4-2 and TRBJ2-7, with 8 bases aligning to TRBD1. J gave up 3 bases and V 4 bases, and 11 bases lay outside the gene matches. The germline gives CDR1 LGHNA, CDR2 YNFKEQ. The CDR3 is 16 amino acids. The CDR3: CASSPGQGERGYEQYF. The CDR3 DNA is TGTGCCAGCAGCCCCGGACAGGGCGAGAGGGGCTACGAGCAGTACTTC.

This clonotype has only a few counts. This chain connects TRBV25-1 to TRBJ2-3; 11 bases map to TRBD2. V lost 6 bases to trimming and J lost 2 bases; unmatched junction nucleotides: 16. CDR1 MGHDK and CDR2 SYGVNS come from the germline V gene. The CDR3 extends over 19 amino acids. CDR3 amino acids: CASRGRPIAGGSSTDTQYF. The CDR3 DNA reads TGTGCCAGCAGGGGTCGCCCGATAGCGGGAGGGTCCTCCACAGATACGCAGTATTTT.

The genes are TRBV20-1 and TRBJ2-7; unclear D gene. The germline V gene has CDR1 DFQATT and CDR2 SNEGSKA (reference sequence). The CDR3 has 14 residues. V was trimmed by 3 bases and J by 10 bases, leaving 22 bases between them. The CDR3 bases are TGCAGTGCTAGCCGGAAGAAAGGCAAAAACAATCAGTACTTC. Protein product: CSASRKKGKNNQYF.

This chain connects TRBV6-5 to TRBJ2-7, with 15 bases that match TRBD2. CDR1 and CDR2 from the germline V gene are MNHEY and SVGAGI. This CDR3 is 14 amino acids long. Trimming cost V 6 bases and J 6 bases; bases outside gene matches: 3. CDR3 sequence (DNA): TGTGCCAGCAGGAAGGGACTAGCGGGAGGCGAGCAGTACTTC. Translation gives CASRKGLAGGEQYF.

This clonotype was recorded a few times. Written as DNA, the CDR3 is TGTGCCAGCAGCCAAGATCAAGGTACAGGGCTCTACAATGAGCAGTTCTTC. Residues: CASSQDQGTGLYNEQFF. This chain connects TRBV4-2 to TRBJ2-1; D perhaps matches TRBD1 (6 bases). The CDR3 runs to 17 residues. Trimming pared 0 bases from V and 3 bases from J, leaving 15 bases between. Looked up from germline, CDR1 is LGHNA and CDR2 is YNFKEQ.

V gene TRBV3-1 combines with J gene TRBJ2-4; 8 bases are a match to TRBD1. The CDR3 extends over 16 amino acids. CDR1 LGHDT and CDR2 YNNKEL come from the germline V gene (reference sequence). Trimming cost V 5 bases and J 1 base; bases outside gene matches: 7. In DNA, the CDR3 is TGTGCCAGCAGCTACGGACAGGGAAGGGCCAAAAACATTCAGTACTTC. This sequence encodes CASSYGQGRAKNIQYF. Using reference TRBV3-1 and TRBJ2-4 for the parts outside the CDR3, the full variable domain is DTAVSQTPKYLVTQMGNDKSIKCEQNLGHDTMYWYKQDSKKFLKIMFSYNNKELIINETVPNRFSPKSPDKAHLNLHINSLELGDSAVYFCASSYGQGRAKNIQYFGAGTRLSVL.

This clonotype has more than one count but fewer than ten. CDR3 protein: CSTQGAAHLPQHF. For the CDR3, the DNA is TGCAGTACCCAGGGGGCGGCCCATCTGCCCCAGCATTTT. The chain has TRBV20-1 and TRBJ1-5; 8 bases line up with TRBD1. The CDR3 is 13 residues long. The V gene end was trimmed by 8 bases and the J gene end by 9 bases; junction bases not matched to a gene: 12. Germline V gives CDR1 DFQATT, CDR2 SNEGSKA (reference sequence).

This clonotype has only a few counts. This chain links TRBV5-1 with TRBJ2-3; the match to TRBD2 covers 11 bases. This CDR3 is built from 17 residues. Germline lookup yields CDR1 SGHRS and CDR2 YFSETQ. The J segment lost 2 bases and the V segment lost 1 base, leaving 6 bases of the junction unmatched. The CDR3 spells CASSLPRLAGHTDTQYF. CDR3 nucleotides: TGCGCCAGCAGCTTGCCTCGACTAGCGGGACACACAGATACGCAGTATTTT.

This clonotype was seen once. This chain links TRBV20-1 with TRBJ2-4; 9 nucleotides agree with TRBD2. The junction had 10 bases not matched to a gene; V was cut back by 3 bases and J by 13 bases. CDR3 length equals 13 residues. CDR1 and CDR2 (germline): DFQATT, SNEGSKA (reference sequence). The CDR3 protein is CSARGLASYGQYF. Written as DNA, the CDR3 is TGCAGTGCTAGGGGACTAGCATCCTACGGGCAGTACTTC.

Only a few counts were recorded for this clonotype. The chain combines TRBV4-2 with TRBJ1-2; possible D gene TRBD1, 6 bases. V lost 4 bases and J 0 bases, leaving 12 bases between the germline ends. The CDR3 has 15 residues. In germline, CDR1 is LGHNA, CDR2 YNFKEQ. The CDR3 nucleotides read TGTGCCAGCAGCCTGGACAGCTCTTCTAACTATGGCTACACCTTC. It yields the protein CASSLDSSSNYGYTF.